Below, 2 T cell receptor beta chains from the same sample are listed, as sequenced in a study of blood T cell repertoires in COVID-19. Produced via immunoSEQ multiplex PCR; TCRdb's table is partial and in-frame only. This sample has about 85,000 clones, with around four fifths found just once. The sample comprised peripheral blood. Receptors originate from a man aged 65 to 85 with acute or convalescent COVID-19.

CDR3 region: CASSLRDREAEQYV. CDR3 nucleotide sequence: TGTGCCAGCAGCTTGAGAGACAGGGAAGCCGAGCAGTACGTC. The rearrangement uses TRBV5-5 and TRBJ2-7, with TRBD1 matching 7 bases. CDR3 length equals 14 residues. CDR1 SGHKS and CDR2 YYEKEE come from the germline V gene (reference sequence). Trimming at V came to 1 base and at J to 6 bases, leaving 7 bases not matched to a gene.

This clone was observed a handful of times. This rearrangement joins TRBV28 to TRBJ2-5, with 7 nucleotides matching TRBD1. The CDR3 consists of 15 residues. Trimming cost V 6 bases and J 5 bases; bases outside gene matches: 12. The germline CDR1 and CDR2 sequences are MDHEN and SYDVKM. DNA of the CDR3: TGTGCCAGCAGGCAAGCCGGGACAGACATGGAGACCCAGTACTTC. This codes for CASRQAGTDMETQYF.